The next 19 T cell receptor beta chains were all read from a single sample in a study of persistence of HIV-infected CD4 T cells. Nonspecific anti-CD3/anti-CD28 bead stimulation represents the broad CD4+ T cell repertoire. Sorting of responding CD4+ T cells relied on upregulated CD40 ligand together with CD69. These receptors' targets are unknown. Sequencing used immunoSEQ version 4 in survey mode. Assay: immunoSEQ multiplex PCR; the TCRdb copy retains only in-frame clones and omits some. The sample carries tens of thousands of clones, roughly nine tenths recorded once. The sequencing used CD4+ T cells sorted from PBMCs after roughly 19-hour stimulation, collected from a patient who received antiretroviral therapy. All receptors derive from an adult woman with HIV who was CMV-seropositive.

Turning to this clone: Within the sample, other DNA sequences also encode this same CDR3. This chain uses TRBV18 with TRBJ2-3, with 8 bases that match TRBD2. The CDR3 spans 19 residues. V dropped 3 bases and J dropped 0; count of bases not matched to a gene: 14. The germline V gene has CDR1 KGHSH and CDR2 LQKENI. The CDR3 region is CASSPIGSRGVGSTDTQYF. The CDR3 DNA reads as TGTGCCAGCTCACCTATAGGATCGCGGGGGGTGGGGAGCACAGATACGCAGTATTTT.

DNA for the CDR3: TGTGCCATTGGTCCCGGGACAGGAAATCAGCCCCAGCATTTT. Its protein is CAIGPGTGNQPQHF. V gene TRBV10-3 combines with J gene TRBJ1-5, with TRBD1 matching over 8 bases. With 9 bases clipped from V and 4 bases from J, the junction kept 8 bases outside the gene matches. CDR1 and CDR2 from the germline V gene are ENHRY and SYGVKD. The CDR3 extends over 14 amino acids.

V gene TRBV27 combines with J gene TRBJ2-7; D is tentatively TRBD1 or TRBD2 (6 bases each). CDR1 and CDR2 (germline): MNHEY, SMNVEV (reference sequence). The CDR3 has 15 residues. Trimming shortened V by 2 bases and J by 1 base, and 12 bases separated the two germline ends. The CDR3 protein is CASSLGRGASYEQYF. The CDR3 bases are TGTGCCAGCAGTTTAGGAAGGGGGGCGTCCTACGAGCAGTACTTC.

The chain joins TRBV30 to TRBJ1-6, with D unresolved. V lost 0 bases and J lost 10, with 13 bases in between. CDR3 length: 14 residues. Germline V CDR1 and CDR2: GTSNPN, SVGIG (reference sequence). The CDR3 bases are TGTGCCTGGAGTGTGTCACAGAAGAGCTCACCCCTCCACTTT. Amino acids: CAWSVSQKSSPLHF.

This chain joins TRBV24-1 and TRBJ2-1, with D uncertain. The CDR3 has 15 residues. Germline V gene lookup returns CDR1 KGHDR and CDR2 SFDVKD. The ends were cut back, 3 bases at V and 0 bases at J, with 8 bases in the middle. In DNA form, the CDR3 reads TGTGCCACCAGTGATCGGACGGTCTCCTACAATGAGCAGTTCTTC. Protein: CATSDRTVSYNEQFF.

V gene TRBV6-2 or TRBV6-3 combines with J gene TRBJ1-2; no reliable D call. The V gene's germline CDR1 is MNHEY and CDR2 SVGEGT. V shed 0 bases and J shed 4 bases, with 3 bases lying between them. The CDR3 is made up of 12 amino acids. The CDR3 loop reads CASSYSGYGYTF. The CDR3 region has the DNA TGTGCCAGCAGTTACTCGGGCTATGGCTACACCTTC.

This rearrangement joins TRBV5-1 to TRBJ1-2; the D is unclear. Trimming removed 0 bases at V and 7 bases at J, with 13 bases between. Germline loops: CDR1 SGHRS, CDR2 YFSETQ. This CDR3 has 14 residues. The CDR3 DNA sequence: TGCGCCAGCAGCTTGGCGCAAACGGATAGTGGCTACACCTTC. It codes for CASSLAQTDSGYTF.

This clone was observed a handful of times. V gene TRBV25-1 combines with J gene TRBJ1-2, with 7 positions matching TRBD1. This CDR3 has 11 amino acids. V lost 7 bases to trimming and J lost 8 bases; unmatched junction nucleotides: 4. Germline CDR1 is MGHDK and CDR2 is SYGVNS. The DNA of the CDR3 is TGTGCCAGCAAAGACAGGGACGGCTACACCTTC. Amino acid sequence: CASKDRDGYTF.

The gene calls are TRBV18 and TRBJ1-5; unclear D gene. Germline CDR1 is KGHSH and CDR2 is LQKENI. The CDR3 consists of 15 residues. V was clipped by 3 bases and J by 7 bases, with 16 bases between them. CDR3 in amino acids: CASSPLNSQEQPQHF. CDR3 DNA sequence: TGTGCCAGCTCACCCCTGAACTCCCAGGAACAGCCCCAGCATTTT.

This chain connects TRBV3-1 (or the pseudogene TRBV3-2) to TRBJ2-2; 9 positions agree with TRBD1. The CDR3 is made up of 14 amino acids. CDR1 is LGHDT, CDR2 YNNKEL, per germline (reference sequence). V shed 6 bases and J 4 bases; nucleotides not matched to a gene: 3. The CDR3 DNA reads as TGTGCCAGCAGACAGGGGGCGGCCACCGGGGAGCTGTTTTTT. It yields the protein CASRQGAATGELFF.

This clone was detected only a few times. The chain carries TRBV7-9 and TRBJ1-6, with D uncertain. The germline V gene has CDR1 SEHNR and CDR2 FQNEAQ (reference sequence). This CDR3 is 12 amino acids long. The V gene lost 7 bases and the J gene lost 8 bases, with 9 bases spanning the gap. The CDR3 DNA reads TGTGCCAGCACCGAGAGCCATTCACCCCTCCACTTT. This codes for CASTESHSPLHF.

The V call is TRBV10-1, the J call TRBJ2-1, with TRBD2 matching over 10 bases. V shed 5 bases, J shed 6 bases, and the junction held 7 bases outside the gene matches. This CDR3 has 15 residues. The germline V gene encodes CDR1 WNHNN and CDR2 SYGVQD (reference sequence). Here the CDR3 DNA reads TGCGCCAGCAGTCCACGACTAGCGGGCCCCAATGAGCAGTTCTTC. Translation gives CASSPRLAGPNEQFF.

The gene calls are TRBV29-1 and TRBJ2-5; possible D gene TRBD2, 5 bases. The CDR3 spans 14 residues. V was clipped by 0 bases and J by 2 bases, with 10 bases between them. Looked up from germline, CDR1 is SQVTM and CDR2 is ANQGSEA. CDR3 residues: CSVEDPSRQETQYF. The CDR3 bases are TGCAGCGTTGAAGATCCTAGCCGGCAAGAGACCCAGTACTTC.

The V call is TRBV11-3, the J call TRBJ1-2; 7 bases agree with TRBD1. The CDR3 runs to 13 residues. J gave up 3 bases and V 2 bases, and 0 bases lay outside the gene matches. Germline CDR1 is SGHNT and CDR2 is YENEEA. The DNA for the CDR3 is TGTGCCAGCAGCTTAACAGGGGACTATGGCTACACCTTC. Its translation is CASSLTGDYGYTF.

The chain is built from TRBV6-1 and TRBJ1-2; maybe TRBD1 (5 bases). CDR1 and CDR2 from the germline V gene are MNHNS and SASEGT. The CDR3 consists of 12 residues. Trimming shortened V by 3 bases and J by 8 bases, and 10 bases separated the two germline ends. Here the CDR3 reads CASSERGYGYTF. CDR3 DNA sequence: TGTGCCAGCAGTGAGCGGGGGTACGGCTACACCTTC.

This chain connects TRBV10-1 to TRBJ1-1; D might be TRBD1 (5 bases). Germline V gene data show CDR1 as WNHNN and CDR2 as SYGVQD (reference sequence). The CDR3 has 21 amino acids. Trimming stripped 11 bases from V and 5 bases from J, with 42 bases between. In DNA, the CDR3 is TGCGCCGGCACCAATTTGAGGGGATTGGCTAGGATCGGGACCAAGCTAACTGAAGCTTTCTTT. Translating gives CAGTNLRGLARIGTKLTEAFF.

As concerns this clone: This sample includes further DNA sequences coding for the same CDR3. V is TRBV3-1 (or the pseudogene TRBV3-2) and J is TRBJ1-1; D is perhaps TRBD1 (6 bases). V lost 2 bases, J lost 8 bases, and 9 bases lay in between. The CDR3 covers 12 residues. Looked up from germline, CDR1 is LGHDT and CDR2 is YNNKEL (reference sequence). CDR3 region: CASSQTGLEAFF. The CDR3 DNA reads as TGTGCCAGCAGCCAAACAGGGCTAGAAGCTTTCTTT.

The V gene is TRBV14, the J gene TRBJ1-2; no clear D gene. V lost 4 bases and J lost 5, with 14 bases in between. The CDR3 spans 14 residues. Germline V CDR1 and CDR2: SGHDN, FVKESK. As DNA, the CDR3 is TGTGCCAGCAGCCGTAGGGAAAAGTTTTATGGCTACACCTTC. The encoded protein is CASSRREKFYGYTF.

The rearrangement uses TRBV2 and TRBJ2-1; D is unresolved. The CDR3 is 11 residues long. Germline V gene sequence: CDR1 SNHLY, CDR2 FYNNEI. V was clipped by 7 bases and J by 7 bases, with 8 bases between them. The CDR3: CASTGRNEQFF. DNA for the CDR3: TGTGCCAGCACCGGCCGGAATGAGCAGTTCTTC.